These 20 T cell receptor beta chains share one sample of origin, sequenced in a study of cytotoxic CD8 clonotypes in ibrutinib-treated CLL (dated by TCRdb to 2020 to 2022). Explained via the paper, the time point label denotes: approximately 2 years on ibrutinib. Library prep was done by the immunoSEQ multiplex PCR assay. Entries here come from immuneACCESS through TCRdb and include only in-frame sequences with V and J called. Some clones fail to appear in such tables; in the studies checked, an unresolved V gene covers under half of the shortfall, and the cause of the remainder is unknown. The sample table contains 150,000 to 250,000 clones; only one count was recorded for about 72% of them. 13% of the sample goes to the ten largest clones. The sample was PBMCs, taken after 24 months of ibrutinib treatment. These receptors originate from a human donor with chronic lymphocytic leukemia.

In its sample, this clone was seen a few times. The J gene is TRBJ1-1, the V gene TRBV2, with D possibly being TRBD1 (6 bases). Germline CDR1 SNHLY, CDR2 FYNNEI. This CDR3 contains 14 residues. The ends were cut back, 4 bases at V and 1 base at J, with 10 bases in the middle. CDR3 DNA sequence: TGTGCCAGCAGTGGTATAGGGGGGAACACTGAAGCTTTCTTT. This sequence encodes CASSGIGGNTEAFF.

This clone was observed a few times. The chain employs TRBV7-2 and TRBJ2-3; D is unclear. V dropped 4 bases and J dropped 2 bases, with 7 bases sitting between them. The germline V gene has CDR1 SGHTA and CDR2 FQGNSA. The CDR3 totals 13 residues. Here the CDR3 DNA reads TGTGCCAGCAGCTCTCAGTACACAGATACGCAGTATTTT. It yields the protein CASSSQYTDTQYF.

The V and J genes are TRBV25-1 and TRBJ2-5; D is uncertain. Trimming took off 3 bases at V and 1 base at J, with 6 bases between the two ends. Germline V gives CDR1 MGHDK, CDR2 SYGVNS. This CDR3 spans 13 amino acids. The CDR3 DNA reads TGTGCCAGCAGTGAGCCGATCCAAGAGACCCAGTACTTC. Amino acid sequence: CASSEPIQETQYF. The variable domain in full, with the rest retrieved from reference TRBV25-1 and TRBJ2-5, is EADIYQTPRYLVIGTGKKITLECSQTMGHDKMYWYQQDPGMELHLIHYSYGVNSTEKGDLSSESTVSRIRTEHFPLTLESARPSHTSQYLCASSEPIQETQYFGPGTRLLVL.

V is TRBV18 and J is TRBJ1-1; TRBD1 matches at 9 bases. The CDR3 runs 14 residues. Germline values: CDR1 KGHSH, CDR2 LQKENI. Trimming took 5 bases from V and 7 from J; bases not matched to a gene: 8. CDR3 sequence reads: CASSAKTGGIEAFF. DNA for the CDR3: TGTGCCAGCTCAGCCAAGACAGGGGGAATTGAAGCTTTCTTT.

The V call is TRBV18, the J call TRBJ1-4, with 7 positions matching TRBD1. Trimming took 6 bases from V and 0 from J; bases not matched to a gene: 4. This CDR3 region has 15 residues. Germline-derived CDR1 and CDR2 are KGHSH and LQKENI. The CDR3 coding sequence is TGTGCCAGCTCCCAACAGGGGCCAACTAATGAAAAACTGTTTTTT. It codes for CASSQQGPTNEKLFF. Variable domain in full (rest from reference TRBV18 and TRBJ1-4): NAGVMQNPRHLVRRRGQEARLRCSPMKGHSHVYWYRQLPEEGLKFMVYLQKENIIDESGMPKERFSAEFPKEGPSILRIQQVVRGDSAAYFCASSQQGPTNEKLFFGSGTQLSVL.

The V and J genes are TRBV2 and TRBJ2-1; D unclear. Germline V gene data show CDR1 as SNHLY and CDR2 as FYNNEI. V dropped 6 bases and J dropped 0 bases, with 18 bases sitting between them. The CDR3 is 17 residues long. The DNA for the CDR3 is TGTGCCAGCAGGGGTTGGTCCGACCCCAGCTCCTACAATGAGCAGTTCTTC. Protein sequence: CASRGWSDPSSYNEQFF.

This chain joins TRBV5-5 and TRBJ2-5, with D unclear. Germline loops: CDR1 SGHKS, CDR2 YYEKEE (reference sequence). V lost 5 bases and J 3 bases, leaving 11 bases between the germline ends. The CDR3 sequence is 13 residues long. CDR3 sequence: CASRNDIEETQYF. The CDR3 coding sequence is TGTGCCAGCAGGAACGACATAGAAGAGACCCAGTACTTC.

V is TRBV9 and J is TRBJ2-7; TRBD1 aligns across 8 bases. V lost 3 bases to trimming and J lost 3 bases; unmatched junction nucleotides: 8. Germline assignment: CDR1 SGDLS and CDR2 YYNGEE. The CDR3 length is 15 residues. In DNA form, the CDR3 reads TGTGCCAGCAGCGCCCAACAGGGGGTATACTACGAGCAGTACTTC. Translation gives CASSAQQGVYYEQYF.

J is TRBJ2-7 and V is TRBV5-4; D might be TRBD2 (6 bases). The CDR3 is made up of 15 amino acids. Germline V CDR1 and CDR2: SGHNT, YYREEE (reference sequence). Trimming stripped 0 bases from V and 2 bases from J, with 12 bases between. The CDR3 loop reads CASSLGGGSAYEQYF. CDR3 nucleotide sequence: TGTGCCAGCAGCTTGGGCGGAGGGTCTGCCTACGAGCAGTACTTC.

The genes are TRBV10-3 and TRBJ2-1; D unresolved. Looked up from germline, CDR1 is ENHRY and CDR2 is SYGVKD. The CDR3 sequence is 14 residues long. V was pared by 10 bases and J by 5 bases, with 18 bases between. CDR3 loop: CASGESSIDNEQFF. The CDR3 DNA follows: TGTGCCAGCGGTGAAAGCTCCATCGACAATGAGCAGTTCTTC.

This clone was detected once. This rearrangement joins TRBV12-5 to TRBJ2-2; tentative D call: TRBD2 (6 bases). Deletions cut 3 bases from V and 6 bases from J, with 14 bases between. Germline values: CDR1 LGHNT, CDR2 FRNRAP. The CDR3 has 15 amino acids. Here the CDR3 reads CASGFSAGQAGELFF. The CDR3, as DNA: TGTGCTAGTGGTTTTAGTGCGGGGCAGGCCGGGGAGCTGTTTTTT.

This sequence joins TRBV4-3 and TRBJ2-7; 13 bases agree with TRBD2. This CDR3 has 16 amino acids. Trimming cost V 0 bases and J 5 bases; bases outside gene matches: 4. Germline CDR1 and CDR2: LGHNA and YSLEER. CDR3 bases: TGCGCCAGCAGCCAAGACTTTGGACTAGCGGGAGACGAGCAGTACTTC. The encoded protein is CASSQDFGLAGDEQYF.

The V call is TRBV27, the J call TRBJ2-7, with D perhaps TRBD1 or TRBD2 (5 bases each). This CDR3 contains 16 residues. V lost 4 bases to trimming and J lost 1 base, with 17 bases between them. Germline-derived CDR1 and CDR2 are MNHEY and SMNVEV (reference sequence). In nucleotides, the CDR3 is TGTGCCAGCAGTTGGGGAGAACGGGGCCCTTCCTACGAGCAGTACTTC. Protein sequence: CASSWGERGPSYEQYF.

The gene calls are TRBV5-6 and TRBJ2-3, with TRBD2 matching over 7 bases. This CDR3 has 16 amino acids. Trimming at V came to 5 bases and at J to 0 bases, leaving 9 bases not matched to a gene. The V gene's germline CDR1 is SGHDT and CDR2 YYEEEE. CDR3 coding DNA: TGTGCCAGCAGTGATGAGCCGGGACTAAGCACAGATACGCAGTATTTT. Protein product: CASSDEPGLSTDTQYF. The whole variable domain, remainder taken from reference TRBV5-6 and TRBJ2-3, is DAGVTQSPTHLIKTRGQQVTLRCSPKSGHDTVSWYQQALGQGPQFIFQYYEEEERQRGNFPDRFSGHQFPNYSSELNVNALLLGDSALYLCASSDEPGLSTDTQYFGPGTRLTVL.

This chain uses TRBV7-2 with TRBJ2-1; TRBD2 might be the D (5 bases). The CDR3 contains 15 residues. Germline CDR1 is SGHTA and CDR2 is FQGNSA. V lost 4 bases and J 10 bases, leaving 20 bases between the germline ends. In DNA form, the CDR3 reads TGTGCCAGCAGCTGCGTAACGGGGTCGCCACGGGAGCAGTTCTTC. Its translation is CASSCVTGSPREQFF.

The chain recombines TRBV6-1 with TRBJ1-1; D is undetermined. Germline V gene data show CDR1 as MNHNS and CDR2 as SASEGT. The CDR3 loop spans 12 amino acids. The V gene lost 2 bases and the J gene lost 8 bases, with 9 bases spanning the gap. The CDR3 loop is CASSEPLREAFF. The CDR3 DNA sequence: TGTGCCAGCAGTGAACCACTAAGGGAAGCTTTCTTT.

In this sample, this clone turned up a few times. This chain connects TRBV2 to TRBJ1-2, with a tentative D call TRBD1 (5 bases). The CDR3 covers 13 residues. Germline loops: CDR1 SNHLY, CDR2 FYNNEI. With 6 bases removed from V and 0 bases from J, the gap between germline ends came to 8 bases. As DNA, the CDR3 is TGTGCCAGCAGGACAGAATCTAACTATGGCTACACCTTC. The encoded protein is CASRTESNYGYTF.

The chain combines TRBV7-8 with TRBJ1-2; possible D gene TRBD1, 5 bases. CDR1 and CDR2 from the germline V gene are SGHVS and FQNEAQ. This CDR3 spans 12 amino acids. V was clipped by 0 bases and J by 6 bases, with 5 bases between them. The CDR3: CASSLAGHGYTF. As DNA, the CDR3 is TGTGCCAGCAGCTTAGCGGGGCATGGCTACACCTTC.

The chain joins TRBV28 to TRBJ1-5; D may be TRBD1 (5 bases). CDR3 length equals 15 residues. Germline V gene data show CDR1 as MDHEN and CDR2 as SYDVKM. The V end lost 6 bases, the J end lost 6 bases, and 18 bases lay between the germline ends. The DNA for the CDR3 is TGTGCCAGCAGCAGCTTAGGAGGGGCGTTTCAGCCCCAGCATTTT. Translating it yields CASSSLGGAFQPQHF.

The chain links TRBV4-3 to TRBJ2-7; D ambiguous. This CDR3 comprises 17 residues. The V end was cut by 0 bases, the J end by 4 bases, with 19 bases between. Germline V gene lookup returns CDR1 LGHNA and CDR2 YSLEER. The CDR3 region has the DNA TGCGCCAGCAGCCAAGATATCAGAGGTCCTACCAGGTACGAGCAGTACTTC. As protein: CASSQDIRGPTRYEQYF.